The TCR beta chain under discussion was sequenced for a study of T-cell reconstitution after alpha-beta-depleted transplantation in children. Study conclusions and caveats: After one year, T-cell counts and TCRbeta diversity mostly came from new T cells.

This clonotype was detected many times. Antigen: not known. Trimming shortened V by 2 bases and J by 2 bases, and 10 bases separated the two germline ends. Germline loops: CDR1 SGHVS, CDR2 FNYEAQ. The CDR3 sequence is 15 residues long. Preparation of the TCRbeta library involved a method that used unique molecular identifiers. Each CDR3 protein is one row after TCRdb ran MiXCR on the PCR reads. The sample lists approximately 240,000 distinct CDR3 sequences, approximately 11% seen once, with approximately 30% in the top ten. The clonotype originates from a child under two years old with acute myeloid leukemia, due to receive a stem cell transplant. The sequencing here drew on PBMCs, taken before TCRalphabeta/CD19-depleted stem cell transplant. This chain uses TRBV7-6 with TRBJ2-1; no reliable D call. DNA of the CDR3: TGTGCCAGCAGCTTACTTGACGGAGCCTACAATGAGCAGTTCTTC. This translates into CASSLLDGAYNEQFF. Together with reference TRBV7-6 and TRBJ2-1, the CDR3 gives the full variable domain: GAGVSQSPRYKVTKRGQDVALRCDPISGHVSLYWYRQALGQGPEFLTYFNYEAQQDKSGLPNDRFSAERPEGSISTLTIQRTEQRDSAMYRCASSLLDGAYNEQFFGPGTRLTVL.